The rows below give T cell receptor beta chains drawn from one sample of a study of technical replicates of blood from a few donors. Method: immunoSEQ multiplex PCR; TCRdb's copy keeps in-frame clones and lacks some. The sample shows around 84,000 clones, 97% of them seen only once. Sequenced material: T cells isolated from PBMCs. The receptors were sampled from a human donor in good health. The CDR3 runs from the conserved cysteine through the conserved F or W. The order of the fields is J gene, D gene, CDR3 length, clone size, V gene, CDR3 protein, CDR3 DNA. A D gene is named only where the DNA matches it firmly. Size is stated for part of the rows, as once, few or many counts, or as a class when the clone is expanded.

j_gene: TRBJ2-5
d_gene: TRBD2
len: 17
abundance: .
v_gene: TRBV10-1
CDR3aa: CASSESKGLAGAETQYF
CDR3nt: TGCGCCAGCAGTGAGTCTAAGGGACTAGCGGGAGCGGAGACCCAGTACTTC

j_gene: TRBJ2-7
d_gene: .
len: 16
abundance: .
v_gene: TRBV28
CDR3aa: CASSLLARGRGYEQYF
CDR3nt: TGTGCCAGCAGTTTATTGGCGAGGGGACGGGGGTACGAGCAGTACTTC

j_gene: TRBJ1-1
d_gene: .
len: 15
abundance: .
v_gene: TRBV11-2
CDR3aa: CASSPHEGVNTEAFF
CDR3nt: TGTGCCAGCAGCCCGCACGAGGGGGTGAACACTGAAGCTTTCTTT

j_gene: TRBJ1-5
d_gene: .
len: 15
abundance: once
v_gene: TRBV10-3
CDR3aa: CATTRRPGENQPQHF
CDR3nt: TGTGCCACTACTAGAAGGCCGGGGGAAAATCAGCCCCAGCATTTT

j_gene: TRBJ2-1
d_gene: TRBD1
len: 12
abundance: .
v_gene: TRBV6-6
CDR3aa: CASSPPQGASFF
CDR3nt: TGTGCCAGCAGTCCCCCCCAGGGGGCATCGTTCTTC

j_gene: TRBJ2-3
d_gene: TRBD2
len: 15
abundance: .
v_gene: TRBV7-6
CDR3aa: CARVGAGRGADTQYF
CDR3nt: TGTGCCAGGGTAGGGGCCGGGAGGGGCGCAGATACGCAGTATTTT

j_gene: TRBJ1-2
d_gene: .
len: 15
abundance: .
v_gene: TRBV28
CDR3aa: CASSIVLPSAYGYTF
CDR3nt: TGTGCCAGCAGCATAGTCCTACCCAGCGCCTATGGCTACACCTTC

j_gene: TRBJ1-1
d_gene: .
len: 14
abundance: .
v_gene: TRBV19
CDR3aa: CASSIVDSGTEAFF
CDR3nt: TGTGCCAGTAGTATAGTGGATTCGGGCACTGAAGCTTTCTTT

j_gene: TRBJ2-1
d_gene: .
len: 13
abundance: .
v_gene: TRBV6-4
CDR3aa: CASSDSISREQFF
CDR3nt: TGTGCCAGCAGTGACTCGATATCGCGTGAGCAGTTCTTC

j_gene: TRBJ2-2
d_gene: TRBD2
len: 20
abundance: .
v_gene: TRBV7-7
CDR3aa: CASSLIGLAGGHINTGELFF
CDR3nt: TGTGCCAGCAGCTTAATCGGACTAGCGGGAGGCCATATAAACACCGGGGAGCTGTTTTTT

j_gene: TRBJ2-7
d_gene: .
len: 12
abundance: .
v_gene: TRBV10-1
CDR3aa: CATRGPSYEQYF
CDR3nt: TGCGCCACCCGTGGGCCCTCCTACGAGCAGTACTTC

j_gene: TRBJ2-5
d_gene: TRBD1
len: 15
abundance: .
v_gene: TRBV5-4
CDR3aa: CASSSTGQDFETQYF
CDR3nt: TGTGCCAGCAGCTCGACGGGACAGGATTTCGAGACCCAGTACTTC

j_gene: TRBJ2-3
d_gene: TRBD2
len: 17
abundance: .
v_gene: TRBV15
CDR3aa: CATSRDRLAGDTDTQYF
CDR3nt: TGTGCCACCAGCAGAGATCGGCTAGCGGGGGACACAGATACGCAGTATTTT

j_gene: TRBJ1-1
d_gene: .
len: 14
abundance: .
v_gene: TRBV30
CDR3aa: CAWSRLQTNTEAFF
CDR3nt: TGTGCCTGGAGTCGGCTACAGACGAACACTGAAGCTTTCTTT

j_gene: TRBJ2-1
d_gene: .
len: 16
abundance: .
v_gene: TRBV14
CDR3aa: CASSQDLRVGRNEQFF
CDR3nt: TGTGCCAGCAGCCAAGATCTCAGGGTAGGCCGGAATGAGCAGTTCTTC

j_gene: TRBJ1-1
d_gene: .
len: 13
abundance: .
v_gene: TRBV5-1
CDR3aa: CASMDSPNTEAFF
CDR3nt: TGCGCCAGCATGGACAGTCCGAACACTGAAGCTTTCTTT

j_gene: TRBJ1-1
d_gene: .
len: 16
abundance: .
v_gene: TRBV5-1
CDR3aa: CASSLGAPPVGTEAFF
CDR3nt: TGCGCCAGCAGCTTGGGGGCACCTCCTGTCGGCACTGAAGCTTTCTTT

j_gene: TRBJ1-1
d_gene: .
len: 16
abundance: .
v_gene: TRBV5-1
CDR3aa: CASSLDILGVNTEAFF
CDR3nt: TGCGCCAGCAGCTTGGACATATTGGGCGTGAACACTGAAGCTTTCTTT

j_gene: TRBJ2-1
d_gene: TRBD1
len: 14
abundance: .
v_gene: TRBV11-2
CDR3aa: CASSGTVNYNEQFF
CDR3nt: TGTGCCAGCTCGGGGACAGTTAACTACAATGAGCAGTTCTTC

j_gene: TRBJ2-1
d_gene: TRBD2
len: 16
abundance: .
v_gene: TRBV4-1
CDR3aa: CASSHLSGRDYNEQFF
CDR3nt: TGCGCCAGCAGCCATCTTAGCGGGAGGGACTACAATGAGCAGTTCTTC

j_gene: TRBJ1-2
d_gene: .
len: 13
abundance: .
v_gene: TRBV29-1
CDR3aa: CSVEAIPNYGYTF
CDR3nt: TGCAGCGTTGAAGCAATCCCCAACTATGGCTACACCTTC

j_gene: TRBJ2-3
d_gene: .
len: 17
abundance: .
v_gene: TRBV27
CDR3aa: CASSFPQATPSTDTQYF
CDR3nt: TGTGCCAGCAGTTTCCCCCAAGCAACCCCTAGCACAGATACGCAGTATTTT

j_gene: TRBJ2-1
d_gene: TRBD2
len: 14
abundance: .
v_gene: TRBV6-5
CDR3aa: CASRRTSGGTEQFF
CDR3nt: TGTGCCAGCAGAAGGACTAGCGGGGGGACCGAGCAGTTCTTC

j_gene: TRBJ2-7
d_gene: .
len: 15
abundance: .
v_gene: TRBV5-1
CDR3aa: CASSLSGGRDYEQYF
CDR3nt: TGCGCCAGCAGCTTGAGTGGGGGCCGAGACTACGAGCAGTACTTC

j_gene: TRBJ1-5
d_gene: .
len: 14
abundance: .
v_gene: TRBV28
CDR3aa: CASMVNGGLQPQHF
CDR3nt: TGTGCCAGCATGGTCAACGGGGGGCTCCAGCCCCAGCATTTT

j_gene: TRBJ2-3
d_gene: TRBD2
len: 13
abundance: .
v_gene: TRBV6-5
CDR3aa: CASSTSGGYTQYF
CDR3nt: TGTGCCAGCAGCACTAGCGGGGGGTATACGCAGTATTTT

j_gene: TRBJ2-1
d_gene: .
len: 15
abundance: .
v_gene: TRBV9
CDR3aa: CASSPHPRTYNEQFF
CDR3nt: TGTGCCAGCAGCCCCCACCCGAGGACTTACAATGAGCAGTTCTTC

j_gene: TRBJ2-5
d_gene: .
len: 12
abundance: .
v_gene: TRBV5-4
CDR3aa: CASRGYGETQYF
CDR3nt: TGTGCCAGTCGGGGGTACGGGGAGACCCAGTACTTC

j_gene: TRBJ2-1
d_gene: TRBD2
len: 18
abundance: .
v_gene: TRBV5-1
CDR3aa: CASSLVWTSGSSYNEQFF
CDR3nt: TGCGCCAGCAGCTTGGTGTGGACTAGCGGGAGCTCCTACAATGAGCAGTTCTTC

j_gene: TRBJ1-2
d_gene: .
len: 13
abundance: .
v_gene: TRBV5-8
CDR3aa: CASSLQAGYGYTF
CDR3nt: TGTGCCAGCAGCTTGCAGGCAGGATATGGCTACACCTTC

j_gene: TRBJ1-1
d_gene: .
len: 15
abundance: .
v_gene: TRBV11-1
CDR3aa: CASSFPGGPIAEAFF
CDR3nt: TGTGCCAGCAGCTTTCCCGGGGGGCCGATTGCTGAAGCTTTCTTT

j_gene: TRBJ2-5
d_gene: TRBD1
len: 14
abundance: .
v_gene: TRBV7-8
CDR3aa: CASSSWTGQETQYF
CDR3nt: TGTGCCAGCAGCTCCTGGACAGGGCAAGAGACCCAGTACTTC

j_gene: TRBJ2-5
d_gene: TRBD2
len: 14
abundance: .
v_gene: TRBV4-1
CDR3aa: CASSLVLAVETQYF
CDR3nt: TGCGCCAGCAGCCTAGTACTAGCGGTGGAGACCCAGTACTTC

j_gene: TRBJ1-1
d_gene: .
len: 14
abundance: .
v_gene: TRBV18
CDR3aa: CASSPVTENTEAFF
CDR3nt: TGTGCCAGCTCCCCGGTTACAGAGAACACTGAAGCTTTCTTT

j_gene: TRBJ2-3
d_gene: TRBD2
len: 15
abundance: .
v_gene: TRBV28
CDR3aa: CASSLLAGVPDTQYF
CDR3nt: TGTGCCAGCAGTCTACTAGCGGGAGTCCCAGATACGCAGTATTTT

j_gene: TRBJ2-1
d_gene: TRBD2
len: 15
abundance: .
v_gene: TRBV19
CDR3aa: CASSQMGLAGTEQFF
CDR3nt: TGTGCCAGTAGTCAAATGGGACTAGCGGGAACTGAGCAGTTCTTC

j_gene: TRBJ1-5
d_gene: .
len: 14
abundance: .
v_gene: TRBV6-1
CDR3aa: CASSDNYSNQPQHF
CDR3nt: TGTGCCAGCAGTGACAACTATAGCAATCAGCCCCAGCATTTT

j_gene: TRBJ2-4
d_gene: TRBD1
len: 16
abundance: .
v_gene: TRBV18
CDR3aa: CASSPSNRGAKNIQYF
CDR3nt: TGTGCCAGCTCACCGAGTAACAGGGGAGCCAAAAACATTCAGTACTTC

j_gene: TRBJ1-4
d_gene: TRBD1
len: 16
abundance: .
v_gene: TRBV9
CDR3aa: CASSVSTGFANEKLFF
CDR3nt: TGTGCCAGCAGCGTATCGACAGGGTTCGCTAATGAAAAACTGTTTTTT

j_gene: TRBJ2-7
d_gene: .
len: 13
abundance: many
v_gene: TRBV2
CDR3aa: CASRVVSSYEQYF
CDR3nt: TGTGCCAGCAGGGTCGTTAGCTCCTACGAGCAGTACTTC

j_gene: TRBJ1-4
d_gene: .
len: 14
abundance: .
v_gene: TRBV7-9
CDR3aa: CASSLQGSNEKLFF
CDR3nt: TGTGCCAGCAGCTTACAGGGTTCAAATGAAAAACTGTTTTTT

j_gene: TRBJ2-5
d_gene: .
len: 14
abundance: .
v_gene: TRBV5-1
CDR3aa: CASSLRGYQETQYF
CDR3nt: TGCGCCAGCAGCTTGCGGGGATACCAAGAGACCCAGTACTTC

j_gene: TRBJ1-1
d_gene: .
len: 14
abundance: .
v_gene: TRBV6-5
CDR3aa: CASSRQLPNTEAFF
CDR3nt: TGTGCCAGCAGTAGACAGTTACCTAACACTGAAGCTTTCTTT

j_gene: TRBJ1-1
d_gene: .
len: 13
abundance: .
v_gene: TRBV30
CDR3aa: CAWSRGTNTEAFF
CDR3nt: TGTGCCTGGAGTCGGGGGACGAACACTGAAGCTTTCTTT

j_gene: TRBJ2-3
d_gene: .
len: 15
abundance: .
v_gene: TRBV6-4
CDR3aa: CASSDPTRSADTQYF
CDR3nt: TGTGCCAGCAGTGACCCGACTAGATCGGCAGATACGCAGTATTTT

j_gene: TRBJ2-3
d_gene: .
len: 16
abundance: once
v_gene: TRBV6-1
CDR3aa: CASSEGAGASTDTQYF
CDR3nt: TGTGCCAGCAGTGAAGGGGCTGGGGCTAGCACAGATACGCAGTATTTT

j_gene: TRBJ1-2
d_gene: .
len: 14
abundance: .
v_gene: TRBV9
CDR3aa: CASSVGQGSYGYTF
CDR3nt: TGTGCCAGCAGCGTAGGTCAGGGGTCCTATGGCTACACCTTC

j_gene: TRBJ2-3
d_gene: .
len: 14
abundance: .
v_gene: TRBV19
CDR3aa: CASRPGYFTDTQYF
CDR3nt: TGTGCCAGTCGGCCAGGGTACTTCACAGATACGCAGTATTTT

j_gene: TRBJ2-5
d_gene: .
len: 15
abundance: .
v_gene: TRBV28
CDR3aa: CASSFSGGLQETQYF
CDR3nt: TGTGCCAGCAGTTTTTCGGGGGGCCTCCAAGAGACCCAGTACTTC

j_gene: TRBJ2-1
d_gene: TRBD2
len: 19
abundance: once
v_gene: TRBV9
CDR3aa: CASSVDVSGRGGGYNEQFF
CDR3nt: TGTGCCAGCAGCGTAGATGTTAGCGGGAGAGGTGGGGGTTACAATGAGCAGTTCTTC

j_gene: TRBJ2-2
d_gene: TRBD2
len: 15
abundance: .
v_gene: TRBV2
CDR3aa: CASSGLAANTGELFF
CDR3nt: TGTGCCAGCAGTGGACTAGCGGCGAACACCGGGGAGCTGTTTTTT

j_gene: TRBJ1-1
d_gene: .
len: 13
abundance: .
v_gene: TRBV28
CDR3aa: CASSPLGDTEAFF
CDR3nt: TGTGCCAGCAGTCCACTCGGGGACACTGAAGCTTTCTTT

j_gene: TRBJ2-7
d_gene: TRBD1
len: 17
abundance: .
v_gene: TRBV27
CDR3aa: CASKGTGGFLPTYEQYF
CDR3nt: TGTGCCAGCAAGGGGACAGGGGGCTTTTTACCCACCTACGAGCAGTACTTC

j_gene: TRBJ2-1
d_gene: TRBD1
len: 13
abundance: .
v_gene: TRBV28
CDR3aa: CASSTPDRGEQFF
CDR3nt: TGTGCCAGCAGTACACCAGACAGGGGGGAGCAGTTCTTC

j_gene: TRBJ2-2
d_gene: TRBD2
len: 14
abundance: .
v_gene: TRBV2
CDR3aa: CATQRGLNTGELFF
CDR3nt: TGTGCCACCCAGCGGGGGCTTAACACCGGGGAGCTGTTTTTT

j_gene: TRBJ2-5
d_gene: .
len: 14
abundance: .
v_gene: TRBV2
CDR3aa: CASNVAGGGETQYF
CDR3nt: TGTGCCAGCAACGTAGCTGGGGGAGGAGAGACCCAGTACTTC

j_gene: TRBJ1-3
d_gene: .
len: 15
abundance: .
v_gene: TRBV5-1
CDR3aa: CASSLAGVSGNTIYF
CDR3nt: TGCGCCAGCAGCTTGGCCGGGGTATCTGGAAACACCATATATTTT